A single sample gave rise to the 29 T cell receptor beta chains below, sequenced in a study of monozygotic twins with inflammatory bowel disease. From the 5' RACE reads, TCRdb lists one entry per CDR3 protein and no DNA. The sample includes a few hundred thousand distinct CDR3 sequences. Sequenced sample: blood. Receptors originate from a human donor with ulcerative colitis or Crohn's disease, or a healthy co-twin of an affected twin (not recorded which).

The chain joins TRBV12-3 or TRBV12-4 to TRBJ1-2; TCRdb gives TRBD1 as the D gene, but with no DNA this cannot be confirmed. This CDR3 contains 14 residues. CDR3 sequence: CASSAHDRGYGYTF.

The chain joins TRBV28 to TRBJ1-5; TCRdb reports TRBD1, a call that lacks DNA to check it against. The CDR3 runs to 18 residues. Germline V lookup: CDR1 MDHEN, CDR2 SYDVKM. The CDR3 here is CASSFIPRTGLGNQPQHF.

This chain connects TRBV20-1 to TRBJ1-5; the D gene TCRdb calls, TRBD1, cannot be checked with no DNA. The CDR3 spans 15 residues. Germline CDR1 and CDR2: DFQATT and SNEGSKA (reference sequence). The CDR3 sequence: CSARPRTGINQPQHF.

This chain links TRBV20-1 with TRBJ2-3; checking the TCRdb D call of TRBD1 is not possible without DNA. Germline-derived CDR1 and CDR2 are DFQATT and SNEGSKA (reference sequence). The CDR3 runs to 14 residues. The CDR3: CSARDPGSADTQYF.

The chain combines TRBV29-1 with TRBJ2-3; the D call from TCRdb, TRBD1, cannot be confirmed without DNA. Germline CDR1 SQVTM, CDR2 ANQGSEA. The CDR3 has 13 amino acids. The CDR3 loop is CSVDRGKGYTQYF.

This sequence joins TRBV5-1 and TRBJ2-2; the TRBD1 assignment by TCRdb is unverifiable without DNA. CDR1 is SGHRS and CDR2 is YFSETQ in the germline V gene. The CDR3 extends over 17 amino acids. CDR3: CASSSAPGGVRTGELFF.

The V call is TRBV5-1, the J call TRBJ1-1. The CDR3 extends over 12 amino acids. Germline lookup yields CDR1 SGHRS and CDR2 YFSETQ. The CDR3 region is CASSLGVSGAFF. The whole variable domain, remainder taken from reference TRBV5-1 and TRBJ1-1, is KAGVTQTPRYLIKTRGQQVTLSCSPISGHRSVSWYQQTPGQGLQFLFEYFSETQRNKGNFPGRFSGRQFSNSRSEMNVSTLELGDSALYLCASSLGVSGAFFGQGTRLTVV.

The chain employs TRBV4-2 and TRBJ2-3. The length of the CDR3 is 14 residues. CDR1 is LGHNA, CDR2 YNFKEQ, per germline. CDR3 residues: CASSQGLETDTQYF.

The rearrangement joins TRBV7-2 to TRBJ1-4; the D call from TCRdb, TRBD1, cannot be confirmed without DNA. The CDR3 covers 15 residues. Germline CDR1 reads SGHTA; CDR2 reads FQGNSA. This CDR3 reads CASSLGGTVNEKLFF.

The rearrangement joins TRBV5-1 to TRBJ2-3; as DNA is missing, the TRBD2 call by TCRdb cannot be tested. CDR1 is SGHRS and CDR2 is YFSETQ in the germline V gene. This CDR3 region has 15 residues. Here the CDR3 reads CASSFSGASTDTQYF.

This chain links TRBV20-1 with TRBJ1-5; the TCRdb D gene call, TRBD1, has no DNA to confirm it. Germline CDR1 and CDR2: DFQATT and SNEGSKA (reference sequence). There are 17 residues in the CDR3. This CDR3 reads CSARRQGAQILNQPQHF.

The J gene is TRBJ1-3, the V gene TRBV3-1; without DNA, the TCRdb call of TRBD1 cannot be checked. The CDR3 spans 16 residues. CDR1 and CDR2 from the germline V gene are LGHDT and YNNKEL (reference sequence). The CDR3: CASSPLDRNSGNTIYF. Full variable domain (missing parts from reference TRBV3-1 and TRBJ1-3): DTAVSQTPKYLVTQMGNDKSIKCEQNLGHDTMYWYKQDSKKFLKIMFSYNNKELIINETVPNRFSPKSPDKAHLNLHINSLELGDSAVYFCASSPLDRNSGNTIYFGEGSWLTVV.

The rearrangement joins TRBV27 to TRBJ2-2. This CDR3 has 16 residues. In germline, CDR1 is MNHEY, CDR2 SMNVEV (reference sequence). The CDR3 is CASSLSPAILPGELFF.

The chain has TRBV3-1 and TRBJ1-4; the TRBD1 assignment by TCRdb is unverifiable without DNA. Germline V CDR1 and CDR2: LGHDT, YNNKEL (reference sequence). CDR3 size: 15 residues. CDR3 residues: CASSRLGGIDEKLFF.

The chain recombines TRBV6-6 with TRBJ1-4; the D call from TCRdb, TRBD1, cannot be confirmed without DNA. Per germline, CDR1 MNHNY and CDR2 SVGAGI (reference sequence). CDR3 size: 14 residues. This CDR3 reads CASSRQGTKEKLFF.

This rearrangement joins TRBV4-3 to TRBJ1-1; TCRdb indicates TRBD1, and absent DNA this call remains unverified. The CDR3 runs to 14 residues. Germline lookup yields CDR1 LGHNA and CDR2 YSLEER. CDR3: CASSQARGETEAFF.

The rearrangement uses TRBV3-1 and TRBJ2-3; TCRdb picks TRBD1, but there is no DNA to check that call. The CDR3 runs to 15 residues. Germline loops: CDR1 LGHDT, CDR2 YNNKEL (reference sequence). This chain's CDR3 is CASSQGSGGTDTQYF.

The chain links TRBV9 to TRBJ2-7; checking the TCRdb D call of TRBD1 is not possible without DNA. Germline CDR1 SGDLS, CDR2 YYNGEE. The CDR3 length is 15 residues. CDR3 loop: CASSVDLLSPREQYF.

This sequence joins TRBV5-1 and TRBJ1-1. The V gene's germline CDR1 is SGHRS and CDR2 YFSETQ. This CDR3 spans 13 amino acids. The CDR3 loop reads CATAGGGNTEAFF.

The J gene is TRBJ1-2, the V gene TRBV19; checking the TCRdb D call of TRBD1 is not possible without DNA. Germline V gene lookup returns CDR1 LNHDA and CDR2 SQIVND (reference sequence). This CDR3 has 15 residues. The chain's CDR3 is CASSTRTGENYGYTF.

The chain links TRBV12-5 to TRBJ2-5; the D gene TCRdb calls, TRBD2, cannot be checked with no DNA. The germline gives CDR1 LGHNT, CDR2 FRNRAP. The CDR3 contains 18 residues. CDR3 protein: CASGFPPYTSGEGETQYF. Looking up the rest from reference TRBV12-5 and TRBJ2-5 gives the full variable domain: DARVTQTPRHKVTEMGQEVTMRCQPILGHNTVFWYRQTMMQGLELLAYFRNRAPLDDSGMPKDRFSAEMPDATLATLKIQPSEPRDSAVYFCASGFPPYTSGEGETQYFGPGTRLLVL.

V usage is TRBV7-2 and J usage is TRBJ2-7; checking the TCRdb D call of TRBD2 is not possible without DNA. Germline V gives CDR1 SGHTA, CDR2 FQGNSA. The CDR3 spans 12 residues. The CDR3 loop reads CASSFAAGEQYF.

The rearrangement links TRBV29-1 to TRBJ2-5; the D gene TCRdb calls, TRBD1, cannot be checked with no DNA. CDR1 SQVTM and CDR2 ANQGSEA come from the germline V gene. This CDR3 comprises 14 residues. The chain's CDR3 is CSVAQGADFETQYF.

The V gene is TRBV7-9, the J gene TRBJ1-5. The CDR3 is 14 residues long. From germline, CDR1 is SEHNR and CDR2 FQNEAQ (reference sequence). The CDR3: CASSLIGSNQPQHF.

CDR3: CSANPKSRGSGYTF. V usage is TRBV20-1 and J usage is TRBJ1-2. Germline V lookup: CDR1 DFQATT, CDR2 SNEGSKA (reference sequence). This CDR3 spans 14 amino acids.

The V and J genes are TRBV6-5 and TRBJ2-7; no DNA is available, so the TRBD1 call from TCRdb remains unchecked. The CDR3 is 16 residues long. Germline V lookup: CDR1 MNHEY, CDR2 SVGAGI. The CDR3 is CASSYPGALSSYEQYF.

The chain joins TRBV3-1 to TRBJ2-3; TCRdb selects TRBD2, and the lack of DNA leaves this call unchecked. The CDR3 is made up of 16 amino acids. Germline V CDR1 and CDR2: LGHDT, YNNKEL (reference sequence). The chain's CDR3 is CASSQGGGGPTDTQYF.

The rearrangement uses TRBV20-1 and TRBJ2-3. The CDR3 is 15 amino acids. Germline values: CDR1 DFQATT, CDR2 SNEGSKA (reference sequence). The CDR3 reads CSARDRLAASDTQYF.

J is TRBJ1-1 and V is TRBV20-1. Germline V CDR1 and CDR2: DFQATT, SNEGSKA (reference sequence). This CDR3 region has 15 residues. CDR3 in amino acids: CSASEGRLMNTEAFF.